The next 19 T cell receptor beta chains were all read from a single sample in a study of Tregs in tolerant kidney transplant recipients. Here immunoSEQ multiplex PCR was the method, and the copy in TCRdb shows in-frame clones only, minus some. The sample consists of 98,000 or so clones, 90% of them appearing once. Sample: CD4+ T cells from blood, taken before the transplant. These receptors all come from a human donor who received a combined kidney and bone marrow transplant.

The rearrangement uses TRBV11-2 and TRBJ1-4, with D uncertain. Germline V lookup: CDR1 SGHAT, CDR2 FQNNGV. The CDR3 runs 13 residues. The ends were cut back, 5 bases at V and 10 bases at J, with 14 bases in the middle. CDR3 protein: CASSEDTAGKLFF. CDR3 sequence (DNA): TGTGCCAGCAGCGAAGACACGGCAGGAAAACTGTTTTTT. The whole variable domain, remainder taken from reference TRBV11-2 and TRBJ1-4, is EAGVAQSPRYKIIEKRQSVAFWCNPISGHATLYWYQQILGQGPKLLIQFQNNGVVDDSQLPKDRFSAERLKGVDSTLKIQPAKLEDSAVYLCASSEDTAGKLFFGSGTQLSVL.

The chain combines TRBV7-9 with TRBJ1-4; D not resolved. The length of the CDR3 is 15 residues. Per germline, CDR1 SEHNR and CDR2 FQNEAQ (reference sequence). V was shortened by 5 bases and J by 0 bases, with 10 bases between the two germline ends. The CDR3 region has the DNA TGTGCCAGCAGCCCCCGGACTGCAACTAATGAAAAACTGTTTTTT. It encodes CASSPRTATNEKLFF.

The sample holds a few counts of this clone. The rearrangement uses TRBV2 and TRBJ1-2; D is unresolved. The CDR3 is 11 amino acids. Deletions cut 2 bases from V and 7 bases from J, with 5 bases between. Germline V CDR1 and CDR2: SNHLY, FYNNEI. CDR3 sequence reads: CASSERGGYTF. In nucleotides, the CDR3 is TGTGCCAGCAGTGAAAGAGGTGGCTACACCTTC.

V and J are TRBV6-6 and TRBJ2-1; 7 bases align to TRBD2. CDR1 and CDR2 from the germline V gene are MNHNY and SVGAGI (reference sequence). Trimming at V came to 6 bases and at J to 6 bases, leaving 2 bases not matched to a gene. The CDR3 extends over 12 amino acids. This chain's CDR3 is CASRSGTNEQFF. The CDR3 DNA sequence: TGTGCCAGCAGAAGCGGGACCAATGAGCAGTTCTTC.

The chain recombines TRBV28 with TRBJ2-2, with 9 bases aligning to TRBD2. CDR3 length equals 16 residues. Trimming cost V 5 bases and J 1 base; bases outside gene matches: 5. CDR1 and CDR2 (germline): MDHEN, SYDVKM. This CDR3 reads CASSPTRGGNTGELFF. The DNA of the CDR3 is TGTGCCAGCAGTCCGACGCGGGGGGGGAACACCGGGGAGCTGTTTTTT.

This rearrangement joins TRBV10-2 to TRBJ2-3; 7 nucleotides align to TRBD2. Germline-derived CDR1 and CDR2 are WSHSY and SAAADI. CDR3 length: 15 residues. The V gene end was trimmed by 6 bases and the J gene end by 0 bases; junction bases not matched to a gene: 6. The CDR3 DNA sequence: TGCGCCAGCAGCCTTGGGGGGGGGAGCACAGATACGCAGTATTTT. Amino acids: CASSLGGGSTDTQYF.

This chain links TRBV7-2 with TRBJ2-2, with 8 nucleotides matching TRBD1. The length of the CDR3 is 15 residues. The ends lost 1 base at V and 4 bases at J; junction bases unmatched: 2. The germline V gene has CDR1 SGHTA and CDR2 FQGNSA. The CDR3 sequence is CASSLGQGSTGELFF. The CDR3 bases are TGTGCCAGCAGCTTAGGACAGGGGAGCACCGGGGAGCTGTTTTTT. The whole variable domain, filled in from reference TRBV7-2 and TRBJ2-2, reads GAGVSQSPSNKVTEKGKDVELRCDPISGHTALYWYRQSLGQGLEFLIYFQGNSAPDKSGLPSDRFSAERTGGSVSTLTIQRTQQEDSAVYLCASSLGQGSTGELFFGEGSRLTVL.

This chain connects TRBV7-2 to TRBJ2-1; 13 bases agree with TRBD2. The junction had 7 bases not matched to a gene; V was cut back by 3 bases and J by 8 bases. The CDR3 runs 16 residues. The germline V gene encodes CDR1 SGHTA and CDR2 FQGNSA. CDR3 loop: CASSFFGTSGADEQFF. The CDR3 bases are TGTGCCAGCAGCTTTTTCGGGACTAGCGGGGCGGATGAGCAGTTCTTC. Full variable domain (outside the CDR3, taken from reference TRBV7-2 and TRBJ2-1): GAGVSQSPSNKVTEKGKDVELRCDPISGHTALYWYRQSLGQGLEFLIYFQGNSAPDKSGLPSDRFSAERTGGSVSTLTIQRTQQEDSAVYLCASSFFGTSGADEQFFGPGTRLTVL.

This clone came up once. This rearrangement joins TRBV6-5 to TRBJ2-7, with 8 bases identical to TRBD2. V was pared by 6 bases and J by 2 bases, with 9 bases of the junction left unmatched. The V gene's germline CDR1 is MNHEY and CDR2 SVGAGI. CDR3 length equals 15 residues. CDR3 in DNA: TGTGCCAGCAGCCCTCAGCGGGAGCCTACCTACGAGCAGTACTTC. It codes for CASSPQREPTYEQYF.

V gene TRBV7-2 combines with J gene TRBJ2-1; 7 bases are a match to TRBD1. Looked up from germline, CDR1 is SGHTA and CDR2 is FQGNSA. This CDR3 spans 15 amino acids. V shed 2 bases and J 6 bases; nucleotides not matched to a gene: 7. The CDR3 DNA is TGTGCCAGCAGCTTAAGGGACAGAGGAGGCAATGAGCAGTTCTTC. Protein: CASSLRDRGGNEQFF.

The gene calls are TRBV4-3 and TRBJ2-2, with TRBD1 matching 9 bases. This CDR3 comprises 14 residues. With V trimmed by 1 base and J by 7 bases, 1 base remained unmatched. Germline CDR1 LGHNA, CDR2 YSLEER. Here the CDR3 reads CASSQGQGGGELFF. In DNA, the CDR3 is TGCGCCAGCAGCCAAGGACAGGGGGGCGGGGAGCTGTTTTTT.

V and J are TRBV9 and TRBJ1-2; maybe TRBD1 (5 bases). V was pared by 0 bases and J by 8 bases, with 20 bases between. The length of the CDR3 is 16 residues. The germline V gene encodes CDR1 SGDLS and CDR2 YYNGEE. The CDR3 sequence is CASSVGQGTQSGGYTF. CDR3 coding DNA: TGTGCCAGCAGCGTAGGTCAAGGGACCCAAAGCGGGGGCTACACCTTC. The full variable domain, rest sourced from reference TRBV9 and TRBJ1-2, is DSGVTQTPKHLITATGQRVTLRCSPRSGDLSVYWYQQSLDQGLQFLIQYYNGEERAKGNILERFSAQQFPDLHSELNLSSLELGDSALYFCASSVGQGTQSGGYTFGSGTRLTVV.

The chain carries TRBV5-5 and TRBJ2-7; 7 bases agree with TRBD2. J gave up 3 bases and V 4 bases, and 10 bases lay outside the gene matches. CDR3 length: 15 residues. Germline lookup yields CDR1 SGHKS and CDR2 YYEKEE (reference sequence). CDR3 residues: CASSPGGAGLYEQYF. The CDR3 region has the DNA TGTGCCAGCAGCCCGGGGGGAGCTGGGCTCTACGAGCAGTACTTC. The variable domain in full, completed from reference TRBV5-5 and TRBJ2-7, reads DAGVTQSPTHLIKTRGQQVTLRCSPISGHKSVSWYQQVLGQGPQFIFQYYEKEERGRGNFPDRFSARQFPNYSSELNVNALLLGDSALYLCASSPGGAGLYEQYFGPGTRLTVT.

V and J are TRBV29-1 and TRBJ1-1, with D tentatively TRBD1 (6 bases). The CDR3 runs 13 residues. Between the trimmed V and J ends, which lost 3 bases and 4 bases, there was a span of 12 bases. Germline V gives CDR1 SQVTM, CDR2 ANQGSEA. The CDR3 sequence is CSVDRGRSTEAFF. The CDR3 nucleotides are TGCAGCGTTGACAGGGGAAGGAGCACTGAAGCTTTCTTT.

The chain carries TRBV5-1 and TRBJ1-4; 7 nucleotides align to TRBD1. V trimming: 2 bases; J trimming: 7 bases; junction bases outside the gene matches: 8. The CDR3 loop spans 15 amino acids. From germline, CDR1 is SGHRS and CDR2 YFSETQ. CDR3 amino acids: CASSLPPQGTEKLFF. CDR3 sequence (DNA): TGCGCCAGCAGCTTACCCCCACAGGGGACTGAAAAACTGTTTTTT.

The DNA for the CDR3 is TGTGCCAGCTCACCACAGGGTGGGGGGACTGAAGCTTTCTTT. Protein sequence: CASSPQGGGTEAFF. The V and J genes are TRBV18 and TRBJ1-1; D possibly corresponds to TRBD1 (5 bases). Germline V gives CDR1 KGHSH, CDR2 LQKENI. Trimming pared 1 base from V and 5 bases from J, leaving 11 bases between. The CDR3 has 14 residues.

In DNA form, the CDR3 reads TGTGCCAGCAACTCGGGAGAGGGGGCGCATCTTGAGCAGTTCTTC. This translates into CASNSGEGAHLEQFF. V is TRBV11-2 and J is TRBJ2-1; weak D call: TRBD1 (7 bases). Germline CDR1 SGHAT, CDR2 FQNNGV. This CDR3 is built from 15 residues. V gave up 7 bases and J gave up 9 bases, with 22 bases separating them.

The J gene is TRBJ2-1, the V gene TRBV4-3, with 7 positions matching TRBD2. J was trimmed by 10 bases and V by 4 bases; bases with no gene match: 7. The germline gives CDR1 LGHNA, CDR2 YSLEER. The CDR3 consists of 13 residues. CDR3 region: CASSPGGGEEQFF. Written as DNA, the CDR3 is TGCGCCAGCAGCCCGGGGGGAGGAGAGGAGCAGTTCTTC.

The chain carries TRBV15 and TRBJ2-5, with TRBD2 identical over 14 bases. V was clipped by 0 bases and J by 2 bases; unmatched bases: 5. The CDR3 contains 18 residues. The germline V gene encodes CDR1 LNHNV and CDR2 YYDKDF (reference sequence). The CDR3 bases are TGTGCCACCAGCAGAGATGGGAGACTAGCGGGGGGGCAAGAGACCCAGTACTTC. Translated: CATSRDGRLAGGQETQYF.